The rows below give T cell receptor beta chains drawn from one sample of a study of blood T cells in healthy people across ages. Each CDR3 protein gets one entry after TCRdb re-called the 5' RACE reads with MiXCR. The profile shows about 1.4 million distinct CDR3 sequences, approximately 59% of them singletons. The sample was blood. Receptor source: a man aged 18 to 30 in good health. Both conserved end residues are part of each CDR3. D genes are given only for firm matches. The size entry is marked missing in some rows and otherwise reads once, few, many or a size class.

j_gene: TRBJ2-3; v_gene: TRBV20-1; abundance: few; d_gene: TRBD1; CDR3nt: TGCAGTGCTGGCCCCGACAGGGGGTATGGAGATACGCAGTATTTT; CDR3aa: CSAGPDRGYGDTQYF
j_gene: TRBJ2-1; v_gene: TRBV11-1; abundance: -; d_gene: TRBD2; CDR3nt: TGTGCCAGCAGCTTAGGGGCTCGCGGGAGGGCTTTTAACAATGAGCAGTTCTTC; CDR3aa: CASSLGARGRAFNNEQFF
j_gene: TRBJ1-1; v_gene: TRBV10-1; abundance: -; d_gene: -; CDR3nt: TGCGCCAGCCGAAATCCAGGGAACACTGAAGCTTTCTTT; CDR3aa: CASRNPGNTEAFF
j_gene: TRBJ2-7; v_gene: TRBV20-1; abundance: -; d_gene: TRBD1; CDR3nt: TGCAGTGCGCTGGGACAGGTGGTTAGGTACGAGCAGTACTTC; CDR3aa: CSALGQVVRYEQYF
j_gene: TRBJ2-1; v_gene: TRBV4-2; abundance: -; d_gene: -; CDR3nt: TGTGCCAGCAGCCAAGATCCAGGGCTAAGCCACAGGAATGAGCAGTTCTTC; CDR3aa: CASSQDPGLSHRNEQFF
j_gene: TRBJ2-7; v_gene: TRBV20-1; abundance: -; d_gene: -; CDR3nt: TGCAGTGCTACGATCAGGGGGCGCGGGAGCGGGGGGCTTTCATCCTACGAGCAGTACTTC; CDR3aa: CSATIRGRGSGGLSSYEQYF
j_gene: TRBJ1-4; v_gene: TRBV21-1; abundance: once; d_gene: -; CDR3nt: TGTGCTAGTAGAAAGGACAGGTTTTACTGGGAACTGTTTTTT; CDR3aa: CASRKDRFYWELFF
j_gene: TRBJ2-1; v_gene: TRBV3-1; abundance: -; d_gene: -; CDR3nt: TGTGCCAGCAGCCAAGGACCGCAGAGTGAGCAGTTCTTC; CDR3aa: CASSQGPQSEQFF
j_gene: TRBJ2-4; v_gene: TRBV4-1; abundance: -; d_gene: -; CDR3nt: TGTGCCAGCAGCCAGGCAGGTCTTCTAGCCAAAAACATTCAGTACTTC; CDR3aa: CASSQAGLLAKNIQYF
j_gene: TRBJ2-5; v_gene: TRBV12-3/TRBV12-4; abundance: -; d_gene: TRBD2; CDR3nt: TGTGCCAGCAGTTTTAGCGGGGGGAGGATTAAAGAGACCCAGTACTTC; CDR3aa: CASSFSGGRIKETQYF